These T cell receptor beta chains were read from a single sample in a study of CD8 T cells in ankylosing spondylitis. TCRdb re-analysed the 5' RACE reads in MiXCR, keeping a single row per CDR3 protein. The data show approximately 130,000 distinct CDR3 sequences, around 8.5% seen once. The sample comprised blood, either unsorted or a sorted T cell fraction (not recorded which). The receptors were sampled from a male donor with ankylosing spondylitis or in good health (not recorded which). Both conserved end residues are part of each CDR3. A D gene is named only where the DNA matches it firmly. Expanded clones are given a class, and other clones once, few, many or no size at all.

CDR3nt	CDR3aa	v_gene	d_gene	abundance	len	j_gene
TGCGCCAGCAGCTTGGTTCGGAACTCCTACGAGCAGTACTTC	CASSLVRNSYEQYF	TRBV5-1	-	few	14	TRBJ2-7
TGCAGTGCTAGAGATATGACGACGGGGGTTAGCAATCAGCCCCAGCATTTT	CSARDMTTGVSNQPQHF	TRBV20-1	-	many	17	TRBJ1-5
TGTGCCAGCAGCTTAGGTTTTAGCGGGAAGACTAGCACAGATACGCAGTATTTT	CASSLGFSGKTSTDTQYF	TRBV11-2	TRBD2	many	18	TRBJ2-3
TGTGCCAGCAGCTTAGGGGGGGGTCAAAATCAGCCCCAGCATTTT	CASSLGGGQNQPQHF	TRBV11-2	-	few	15	TRBJ1-5
TGTGCCAGCTCACCACCGGTCAGGGGAGGAGAGACCCAGTACTTC	CASSPPVRGGETQYF	TRBV18	-	-	15	TRBJ2-5
TGCAGTGCTAGAGATCCTTTACTAGCGGGAGGATACAATGAGCAGTTCTTC	CSARDPLLAGGYNEQFF	TRBV20-1	TRBD2	few	17	TRBJ2-1
TGTGCCACCAGCCAGCGGGAGGATTTAGAGCAGTTCTTC	CATSQREDLEQFF	TRBV15	TRBD2	-	13	TRBJ2-1
TGTGCCAGCAGCTCCCCTCGGGCGGGAGGGCCTCCGAAGTATTTT	CASSSPRAGGPPKYF	TRBV4-2	TRBD2	many	15	TRBJ2-3
TGTGCCATCAGCCAGCCCGGGGATACGCAGTATTTT	CAISQPGDTQYF	TRBV10-3	-	-	12	TRBJ2-3
TGTGCCACCAGCAGAGATCTAGCGGGACATTACGAGCAGTACTTC	CATSRDLAGHYEQYF	TRBV15	TRBD2	-	15	TRBJ2-7
TGCGCCAGCAGCTTGGACCCTAGCGGGAGGCCGGATACGCAGTATTTT	CASSLDPSGRPDTQYF	TRBV5-1	TRBD2	many	16	TRBJ2-3
TGCAGTGCTAGGAATGGACACTCTGGGGCCAACGTCCTGACTTTC	CSARNGHSGANVLTF	TRBV20-1	-	many	15	TRBJ2-6
TGCAGTGCTAGAGTGATAGGTCAAGAGACCCAGTACTTC	CSARVIGQETQYF	TRBV20-1	-	many	13	TRBJ2-5
TGCAGCGCGGAGGGTGCAGATACGCAGTATTTT	CSAEGADTQYF	TRBV29-1	-	-	11	TRBJ2-3
TGTGCCAGCAGCTTAGGACGGAATAATGAAAAACTGTTTTTT	CASSLGRNNEKLFF	TRBV7-2	-	many	14	TRBJ1-4
TGTGCCAGCACCTTTCTTTTCTACACCGGGGAGCTGTTTTTT	CASTFLFYTGELFF	TRBV12-3/TRBV12-4	-	many	14	TRBJ2-2
TGTGCCAGCAGTATGTCGGGAGAGCGAGAGACCCAGTACTTC	CASSMSGERETQYF	TRBV7-6	-	many	14	TRBJ2-5
TGCAGTGCTAGAGATCAGGAACGGGGATACACCGGGGAGCTGTTTTTT	CSARDQERGYTGELFF	TRBV20-1	-	many	16	TRBJ2-2
TGCAGTGCTACAGATTTTCCTAGCGGGCCTAATGAGCAGTTCTTC	CSATDFPSGPNEQFF	TRBV20-1	TRBD2	-	15	TRBJ2-1
TGCGCCAGCAGCCGAGAAGGGACTAGCGGCTACGAGCAGTACTTC	CASSREGTSGYEQYF	TRBV4-1	TRBD2	-	15	TRBJ2-7
TGTGCCAGCAGTTTAGAGGCAGGGGCCTACGAGCAGTACTTC	CASSLEAGAYEQYF	TRBV27	-	many	14	TRBJ2-7
TGTGCCAGCAGCCTATTGGGGGGCGCAACCGGGGAGCTGTTTTTT	CASSLLGGATGELFF	TRBV7-3	-	many	15	TRBJ2-2
TGTGCCAGCAGCCAAGTGATTGCCGGGAGGGAAGAGACCCAGTACTTC	CASSQVIAGREETQYF	TRBV4-2	TRBD2	many	16	TRBJ2-5